The 11 T cell receptor beta chains in this list originate from one sample, sequenced in a study of cytomegalovirus exposure and HLA in healthy donors. Only in-frame clones appear in the TCRdb table, and some are missing; sequencing was by immunoSEQ multiplex PCR. The repertoire includes tens of thousands of clones, 70% to 90% of them detected once, and around 4% sits in the top ten. The source material was PBMCs. The source is a young woman in good health and CMV-seropositive.

The V gene is TRBV29-1, the J gene TRBJ2-6, with TRBD1 matching 11 bases. This CDR3 has 16 amino acids. V was clipped by 5 bases and J by 4 bases; unmatched bases: 7. The germline V gene has CDR1 SQVTM and CDR2 ANQGSEA. The CDR3 loop is CSVTPGQGAGANVLTF. CDR3 sequence (DNA): TGCAGCGTTACTCCCGGACAGGGGGCCGGGGCCAACGTCCTGACTTTC.

The rearrangement joins TRBV4-1 to TRBJ2-3, with 9 bases identical to TRBD2. From germline, CDR1 is MGHRA and CDR2 YSYEKL. V trimming: 4 bases; J trimming: 4 bases; junction bases outside the gene matches: 12. There are 17 residues in the CDR3. The CDR3: CASSREGSGSWADTQYF. The CDR3 bases are TGCGCCAGCAGCCGTGAGGGTAGCGGGAGTTGGGCAGATACGCAGTATTTT.

This chain links TRBV6-5 with TRBJ2-3; D unresolved. The germline CDR1 and CDR2 sequences are MNHEY and SVGAGI. Trimming removed 0 bases at V and 2 bases at J, with 6 bases between. The CDR3 consists of 14 residues. CDR3 nucleotide sequence: TGTGCCAGCAGTTACTCCCGTATCACAGATACGCAGTATTTT. The encoded protein is CASSYSRITDTQYF.

The chain uses TRBV9 and TRBJ1-4, with 9 bases identical to TRBD1. V lost 8 bases and J lost 6; bases outside the gene matches: 5. The CDR3 length is 13 residues. CDR1 is SGDLS and CDR2 is YYNGEE in the germline V gene. CDR3 region: CASSTGGDEKLFF. The CDR3 DNA is TGTGCCAGTTCGACAGGGGGAGATGAAAAACTGTTTTTT.

The chain has TRBV6-5 and TRBJ2-5; TRBD1 aligns across 8 bases. Germline V lookup: CDR1 MNHEY, CDR2 SVGAGI. This CDR3 region has 15 residues. Trimming removed 5 bases from V and 2 bases from J; junction bases left unmatched: 7. The CDR3 is CASSLQGDMQETQYF. CDR3 DNA sequence: TGTGCCAGCAGTCTACAGGGGGATATGCAAGAGACCCAGTACTTC.

The genes are TRBV4-1 and TRBJ2-2; D not certain. From germline, CDR1 is MGHRA and CDR2 YSYEKL. Trimming stripped 4 bases from V and 1 base from J, with 7 bases between. There are 14 residues in the CDR3. CDR3 region: CASSLGWNTGELFF. The CDR3 nucleotides read TGCGCCAGCAGCCTCGGGTGGAACACCGGGGAGCTGTTTTTT.

V gene TRBV11-2 combines with J gene TRBJ2-3, with D uncertain. The CDR3 has 14 amino acids. Germline assignment: CDR1 SGHAT and CDR2 FQNNGV. V lost 0 bases to trimming and J lost 6 bases, with 10 bases between them. The CDR3 spells CASSLERSRDTQYF. The CDR3 DNA reads as TGTGCCAGCAGCTTAGAACGGAGCCGGGATACGCAGTATTTT.

The chain has TRBV4-1 and TRBJ2-5; 13 nucleotides align to TRBD2. The CDR3 has 17 amino acids. Trimming took 4 bases from V and 5 from J; bases not matched to a gene: 10. Looked up from germline, CDR1 is MGHRA and CDR2 is YSYEKL. CDR3 protein: CASSPGLAGDGGETQYF. CDR3 sequence (DNA): TGCGCCAGCAGCCCCGGACTAGCGGGAGACGGGGGCGAGACCCAGTACTTC.

V usage is TRBV9 and J usage is TRBJ1-1; D is perhaps TRBD1 (6 bases). Germline V gives CDR1 SGDLS, CDR2 YYNGEE. V was cut by 4 bases and J by 0 bases, with 10 bases left in between. The CDR3 contains 14 residues. The CDR3 protein is CASSKGGLNTEAFF. Here the CDR3 DNA reads TGTGCCAGCAGCAAGGGGGGGCTGAACACTGAAGCTTTCTTT.

The rearrangement links TRBV4-3 to TRBJ2-1, with 9 nucleotides matching TRBD2. The CDR3 has 16 amino acids. V was clipped by 1 base and J by 2 bases; unmatched bases: 3. CDR1 LGHNA and CDR2 YSLEER come from the germline V gene. For the CDR3, the DNA is TGCGCCAGCAGCCAAGGGCTAGCGGGGCCCTACAATGAGCAGTTCTTC. Protein sequence: CASSQGLAGPYNEQFF.

V gene TRBV7-2 combines with J gene TRBJ2-2; TRBD2 matches 13 bases. The CDR3 sequence is 17 residues long. Per the germline V gene, CDR1 is SGHTA and CDR2 is FQGNSA. V trimming: 0 bases; J trimming: 7 bases; junction bases outside the gene matches: 5. CDR3 residues: CASSLAAGLAGVGELFF. DNA of the CDR3: TGTGCCAGCAGCTTAGCGGCCGGACTAGCGGGAGTCGGGGAGCTGTTTTTT.